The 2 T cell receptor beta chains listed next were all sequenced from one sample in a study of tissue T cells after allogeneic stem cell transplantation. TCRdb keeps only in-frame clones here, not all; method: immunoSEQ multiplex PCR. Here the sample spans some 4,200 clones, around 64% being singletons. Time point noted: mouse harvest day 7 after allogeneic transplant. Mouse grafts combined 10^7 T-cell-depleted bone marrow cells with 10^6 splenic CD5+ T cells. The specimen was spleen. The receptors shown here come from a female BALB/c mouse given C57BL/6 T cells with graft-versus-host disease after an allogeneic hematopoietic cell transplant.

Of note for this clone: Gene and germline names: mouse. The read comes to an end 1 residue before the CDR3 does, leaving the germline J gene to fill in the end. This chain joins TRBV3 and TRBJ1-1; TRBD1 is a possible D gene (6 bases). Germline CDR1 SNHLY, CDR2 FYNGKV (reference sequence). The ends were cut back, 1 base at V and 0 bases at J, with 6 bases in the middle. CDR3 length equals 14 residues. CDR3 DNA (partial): TGTGCCAGCAGCTTAGGGGGGCAGAACACAGAAGTCTTC. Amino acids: CASSLGGQNTEVF. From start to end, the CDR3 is CASSLGGQNTEVFF.

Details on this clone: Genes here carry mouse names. The CDR3 protein is CASSDWGKNTLYF. The part of the CDR3 DNA that was read is TGTGCCAGCAGTGACTGGGGAAAAAACACCTTGTAC. The rearrangement joins TRBV13-3 to TRBJ2-4, with TRBD2 as a possible D gene (6 bases). The observed sequence ends 1 residue before the CDR3 terminus, with the missing tail filled in from the germline J gene. Germline lookup yields CDR1 NNHDY and CDR2 SYVADS. The ends were cut back, 2 bases at V and 4 bases at J, with 8 bases in the middle. This CDR3 has 13 residues.